This TCR beta chain was sequenced in a study of T cell clonality in common variable immunodeficiency. Many counts were recorded for this clone. The sequenced fragment ends 3 residues before the CDR3 boundary, so the rest is inferred from the germline J gene. This CDR3 comprises 15 residues. With 3 bases clipped from V and 7 bases from J, the junction kept 0 bases outside the gene matches. Germline CDR1 and CDR2: SGHTA and FQGTGA. Control and CVID samples contributed equal amounts of genomic DNA. The method was immunoSEQ multiplex PCR; TCRdb's version includes in-frame clones alone and lacks a portion of them. The table lists tens of thousands of clones, with no singletons.

The material sequenced was peripheral blood mononuclear cells. This TCR derives from a person aged 18 to 75 in good health. The chain uses TRBV7-3 and TRBJ2-1; TRBD2 aligns across 16 bases. The CDR3 loop reads CASSLGLAGGNEQFF. The sequenced part of the CDR3 DNA is TGTGCCAGCAGCTTGGGACTAGCGGGGGGGAATGAG. The variable domain in full, with the rest retrieved from reference TRBV7-3 and TRBJ2-1, is GAGVSQTPSNKVTEKGKYVELRCDPISGHTALYWYRQSLGQGPEFLIYFQGTGAADDSGLPNDRFFAVRPEGSVSTLKIQRTERGDSAVYLCASSLGLAGGNEQFFGPGTRLTVL.